These 22 T cell receptor beta chains came from one sample sequenced in a study of blood T cell repertoires in COVID-19. Sequencing was performed with immunoSEQ multiplex PCR; in TCRdb, only in-frame clones are kept and a portion is missing. The sample yields about 190,000 clones, 70% to 90% seen once. The sequencing input was peripheral blood. The receptor set was obtained from a woman between 40 and 50 years old who had recovered from COVID-19.

The V and J genes are TRBV4-2 and TRBJ1-2; D possibly corresponds to TRBD1 (6 bases). V lost 4 bases to trimming and J lost 3 bases, with 15 bases between them. The CDR3 extends over 15 amino acids. Per the germline V gene, CDR1 is LGHNA and CDR2 is YNFKEQ. The chain's CDR3 is CASSPPGGADYGYTF. In DNA form, the CDR3 reads TGTGCCAGCAGCCCCCCGGGGGGCGCCGACTATGGCTACACCTTC.

V gene TRBV7-2 combines with J gene TRBJ1-1; no clear D gene. From germline, CDR1 is SGHTA and CDR2 FQGNSA. The ends were cut back, 1 base at V and 0 bases at J, with 9 bases in the middle. The CDR3 consists of 15 residues. Here the CDR3 reads CASSLVALMNTEAFF. Written as DNA, the CDR3 is TGTGCCAGCAGCTTAGTAGCCCTGATGAACACTGAAGCTTTCTTT.

The DNA for the CDR3 is TGTGCCAGCAGCCAAGAGTTAGGTCGGGGCGAGCAGTACTTC. Translated, it gives CASSQELGRGEQYF. This chain connects TRBV14 to TRBJ2-7; tentatively, D is TRBD2 (5 bases). Looked up from germline, CDR1 is SGHDN and CDR2 is FVKESK. V was cut by 0 bases and J by 6 bases, with 12 bases left in between. The CDR3 runs to 14 residues.

This sequence joins TRBV9 and TRBJ2-1; TRBD1 matches 11 bases. CDR3 length: 18 residues. CDR1 and CDR2 from the germline V gene are SGDLS and YYNGEE. Trimming took 4 bases from V and 1 from J; bases not matched to a gene: 10. CDR3 region: CASSPRTGGSVSYNEQFF. The CDR3 nucleotides read TGTGCCAGCAGCCCGCGGACAGGGGGCTCTGTGTCCTACAATGAGCAGTTCTTC.

The V gene is TRBV7-9, the J gene TRBJ1-1, with D possibly matching TRBD1 (5 bases). CDR3 length: 16 residues. Germline V gene data show CDR1 as SEHNR and CDR2 as FQNEAQ (reference sequence). Deletions cut 5 bases from V and 8 bases from J, with 24 bases between. The CDR3 region has the DNA TGTGCCAGCAGCCCCGGCCTGGGGGGAAAACCGGAAGAAGCTTTCTTT. Translation: CASSPGLGGKPEEAFF.

V gene TRBV28 combines with J gene TRBJ2-1, with D possibly matching TRBD1 (5 bases). The ends were cut back, 3 bases at V and 4 bases at J, with 13 bases in the middle. The CDR3 extends over 15 amino acids. Germline-derived CDR1 and CDR2 are MDHEN and SYDVKM. CDR3 DNA sequence: TGTGCCAGCAGTTTCCCAGGGATCACTTACAATGAGCAGTTCTTC. Translated, it gives CASSFPGITYNEQFF. The variable domain in full, completed from reference TRBV28 and TRBJ2-1, reads DVKVTQSSRYLVKRTGEKVFLECVQDMDHENMFWYRQDPGLGLRLIYFSYDVKMKEKGDIPEGYSVSREKKERFSLILESASTNQTSMYLCASSFPGITYNEQFFGPGTRLTVL.

The chain joins TRBV6-2 or TRBV6-3 to TRBJ2-1, with TRBD2 matching 14 bases. The CDR3 spans 17 residues. Germline V gene lookup returns CDR1 MNHEY and CDR2 SVGEGT. The junction had 2 bases not matched to a gene; V was cut back by 4 bases and J by 0 bases. CDR3 nucleotides: TGTGCCAGCAGTTCCGGGACTAGCGGGAGCTCCTACAATGAGCAGTTCTTC. It is translated as CASSSGTSGSSYNEQFF.

The chain combines TRBV4-2 with TRBJ2-1, with TRBD2 identical over 11 bases. Germline trimming cut 0 bases from V and 2 bases from J; bases unmatched to any gene: 3. Germline CDR1 is LGHNA and CDR2 is YNFKEQ. The CDR3 loop spans 17 amino acids. The CDR3 DNA reads TGTGCCAGCAGCCAAGATCTAGCGGGAGGAGCCTACAATGAGCAGTTCTTC. Translated: CASSQDLAGGAYNEQFF.

The chain uses TRBV10-3 and TRBJ2-3; tentative D call: TRBD1 (7 bases). Germline V gene lookup returns CDR1 ENHRY and CDR2 SYGVKD. The germline V and J ends were trimmed by 7 bases and 5 bases, with 19 bases remaining between them. CDR3 size: 15 residues. The CDR3 here is CAIMAGGGYGDTQYF. In DNA form, the CDR3 reads TGTGCCATCATGGCAGGGGGAGGCTATGGAGATACGCAGTATTTT.

The V and J genes are TRBV9 and TRBJ2-1; D might be TRBD1 (6 bases). The V gene lost 0 bases and the J gene lost 2 bases, with 12 bases spanning the gap. The germline gives CDR1 SGDLS, CDR2 YYNGEE. This CDR3 has 16 amino acids. CDR3 bases: TGTGCCAGCAGCGTAGCTATGGGGACAACCTACAATGAGCAGTTCTTC. It codes for CASSVAMGTTYNEQFF. Combining the CDR3 with reference TRBV9 and TRBJ2-1 gives the whole variable domain DSGVTQTPKHLITATGQRVTLRCSPRSGDLSVYWYQQSLDQGLQFLIQYYNGEERAKGNILERFSAQQFPDLHSELNLSSLELGDSALYFCASSVAMGTTYNEQFFGPGTRLTVL.

The chain has TRBV11-3 and TRBJ2-7; tentative D call: TRBD2 (6 bases). CDR3 length: 14 residues. Germline CDR1 reads SGHNT; CDR2 reads YENEEA. The V and J ends lost 6 bases and 2 bases respectively, with 14 bases between them. CDR3: CASSSTSFAYEQYF. In nucleotides, the CDR3 is TGTGCCAGCAGTTCGACTAGTTTTGCCTACGAGCAGTACTTC.

The chain links TRBV6-2 or TRBV6-3 to TRBJ1-2; 7 bases line up with TRBD1. CDR1 is MNHEY and CDR2 is SVGEGT in the germline V gene. Trimming at V came to 4 bases and at J to 6 bases, leaving 5 bases not matched to a gene. The CDR3 contains 13 residues. The CDR3: CASSSRQGDGYTF. The CDR3 nucleotides read TGTGCCAGCAGTTCTCGACAGGGAGATGGCTACACCTTC.

The chain has TRBV6-6 and TRBJ1-5; D might be TRBD1 (6 bases). V was clipped by 3 bases and J by 3 bases, with 12 bases between them. Germline assignment: CDR1 MNHNY and CDR2 SVGAGI (reference sequence). The CDR3 has 15 residues. The CDR3: CASSYGQSDNQPQHF. In DNA form, the CDR3 reads TGTGCCAGCAGTTATGGACAGTCAGACAATCAGCCCCAGCATTTT.

In nucleotides, the CDR3 is TGTGCCAGCAGTTTCAGGGTTGAGGAAAAACTGTTTTTT. This gives the protein CASSFRVEEKLFF. V and J are TRBV12-3 or TRBV12-4 and TRBJ1-4; D is perhaps TRBD1 (5 bases). V gave up 3 bases and J gave up 8 bases, with 10 bases separating them. This CDR3 region has 13 residues.

The J gene is TRBJ2-3, the V gene TRBV4-3, with 7 bases aligning to TRBD1. V shed 2 bases, J shed 1 base, and the junction held 3 bases outside the gene matches. The CDR3 runs 15 residues. Germline CDR1 reads LGHNA; CDR2 reads YSLEER. Here the CDR3 DNA reads TGCGCCAGCAGCCAATTAGACAGGGGCACAGATACGCAGTATTTT. It translates to CASSQLDRGTDTQYF.

The chain recombines TRBV27 with TRBJ1-6; D is undetermined. Per germline, CDR1 MNHEY and CDR2 SMNVEV (reference sequence). Trimming removed 3 bases from V and 7 bases from J, with 7 bases in between. This CDR3 has 13 residues. The CDR3 DNA follows: TGTGCCAGCAGTTTGTCCGGGAATTCACCCCTCCACTTT. Amino acid sequence: CASSLSGNSPLHF.

For the CDR3, the DNA is TGCAGCGTTGGGTTACAGGGTAACCAAGAGACCCAGTACTTC. This gives the protein CSVGLQGNQETQYF. The rearrangement joins TRBV29-1 to TRBJ2-5; D perhaps matches TRBD1 (6 bases). The germline V gene has CDR1 SQVTM and CDR2 ANQGSEA. This CDR3 contains 14 residues. V lost 4 bases to trimming and J lost 0 bases, with 12 bases between them. Based on the CDR3 plus reference TRBV29-1 and TRBJ2-5, the full variable domain is SAVISQKPSRDICQRGTSLTIQCQVDSQVTMMFWYRQQPGQSLTLIATANQGSEATYESGFVIDKFPISRPNLTFSTLTVSNMSPEDSSIYLCSVGLQGNQETQYFGPGTRLLVL.

This clone appeared a single time. The chain employs TRBV6-6 and TRBJ1-1; perhaps TRBD1 as D (5 bases). The CDR3 spans 12 residues. CDR1 is MNHNY and CDR2 is SVGAGI in the germline V gene (reference sequence). V shed 2 bases and J shed 6 bases, with 7 bases lying between them. Written as DNA, the CDR3 is TGTGCCAGCAGTTACGGGGCAGCTGAAGCTTTCTTT. It translates to CASSYGAAEAFF.

This clone has a single count. The CDR3 spells CASSAPTSGSPGELFF. CDR3 nucleotides: TGTGCCAGCAGCGCCCCTACTAGCGGGAGCCCCGGGGAGCTGTTTTTT. The J gene is TRBJ2-2, the V gene TRBV7-6; 11 bases agree with TRBD2. Germline assignment: CDR1 SGHVS and CDR2 FNYEAQ. This CDR3 spans 16 amino acids. V was clipped by 5 bases and J by 6 bases; unmatched bases: 8.

The V call is TRBV19, the J call TRBJ1-2; possible D gene TRBD1, 6 bases. CDR1 is LNHDA and CDR2 is SQIVND in the germline V gene (reference sequence). This CDR3 is 16 amino acids long. Deletions cut 8 bases from V and 3 bases from J, with 22 bases between. The CDR3 bases are TGTGCCAGTTATTCGCCGAAACAGGGTAAGGACTATGGCTACACCTTC. This codes for CASYSPKQGKDYGYTF.

The genes are TRBV6-5 and TRBJ2-3; 13 bases align to TRBD2. Germline V gives CDR1 MNHEY, CDR2 SVGAGI. This CDR3 is built from 15 residues. V was pared by 6 bases and J by 6 bases, with 6 bases of the junction left unmatched. CDR3 in amino acids: CASRTLAGGSDTQYF. CDR3 in DNA: TGTGCCAGCAGGACACTAGCGGGAGGGTCGGATACGCAGTATTTT.

The chain carries TRBV29-1 and TRBJ2-2; weak D call: TRBD1 (7 bases). CDR3 length: 12 residues. Trimming stripped 4 bases from V and 6 bases from J, with 9 bases between. The germline gives CDR1 SQVTM, CDR2 ANQGSEA. Here the CDR3 DNA reads TGCAGCGTTGGCAGGGGGGCCGGGGAGCTGTTTTTT. This codes for CSVGRGAGELFF.